Described below is a single T cell receptor beta chain sequence and its context. Allocation to cohorts depended on clinical history reported by the participants. The data originate from a study of blood T cell repertoires in COVID-19. Across the study: There were acute and convalescent COVID-19 samples, and they came from the United States, Italy and Spain.

The CDR3 runs to 16 residues. The germline V gene encodes CDR1 LNHDA and CDR2 SQIVND (reference sequence). Trimming cost V 9 bases and J 2 bases, with 20 bases left between them. Sequencing used immunoSEQ multiplex PCR; TCRdb keeps in-frame clones, though not all of them. This table holds about 180,000 clones, 88% found once. This TCR derives from a young woman who had recovered from COVID-19. The sample taken for sequencing was PBMCs or T cells enriched from blood (not recorded which). This chain joins TRBV19 and TRBJ1-5; D perhaps matches TRBD1 (6 bases). The CDR3 DNA follows: TGTGCCAGCCTCCTGACCAGCAGGGGAGGCAATCAGCCCCAGCATTTT. Amino acid sequence: CASLLTSRGGNQPQHF.